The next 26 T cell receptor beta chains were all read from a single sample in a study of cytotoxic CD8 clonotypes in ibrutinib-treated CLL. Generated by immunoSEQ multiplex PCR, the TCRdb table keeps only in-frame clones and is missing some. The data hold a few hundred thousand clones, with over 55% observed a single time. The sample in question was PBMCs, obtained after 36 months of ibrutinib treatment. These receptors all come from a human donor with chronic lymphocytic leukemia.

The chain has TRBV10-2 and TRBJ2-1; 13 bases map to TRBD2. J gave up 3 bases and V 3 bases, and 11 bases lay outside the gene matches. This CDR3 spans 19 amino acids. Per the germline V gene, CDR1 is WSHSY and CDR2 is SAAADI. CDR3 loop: CASSDPGGTSGVGYNEQFF. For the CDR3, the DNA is TGCGCCAGCAGTGATCCGGGTGGGACTAGCGGGGTAGGCTACAATGAGCAGTTCTTC.

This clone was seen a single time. In DNA form, the CDR3 reads TGTGCCAGCAGACTAGCGGGGGGCGGTGAGCTGTTTTTT. Its translation is CASRLAGGGELFF. The chain uses TRBV27 and TRBJ2-2; 12 nucleotides agree with TRBD2. Germline V gene lookup returns CDR1 MNHEY and CDR2 SMNVEV (reference sequence). Losses at the gene ends were 6 bases for V and 11 bases for J; bases not matched to a gene: 4. The CDR3 has 13 residues.

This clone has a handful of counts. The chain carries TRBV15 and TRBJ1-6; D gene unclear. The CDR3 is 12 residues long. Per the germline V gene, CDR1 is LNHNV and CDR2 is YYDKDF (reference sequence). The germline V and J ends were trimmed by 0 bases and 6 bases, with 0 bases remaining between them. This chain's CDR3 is CATSRDNSPLHF. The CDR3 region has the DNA TGTGCCACCAGCAGAGATAATTCACCCCTCCACTTT.

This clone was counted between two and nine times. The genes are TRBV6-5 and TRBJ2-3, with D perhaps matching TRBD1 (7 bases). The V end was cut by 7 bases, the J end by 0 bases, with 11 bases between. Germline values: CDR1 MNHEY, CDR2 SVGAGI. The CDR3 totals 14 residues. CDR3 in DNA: TGTGCCAGCAAGGAGGGGGCTAGCACAGATACGCAGTATTTT. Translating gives CASKEGASTDTQYF.

The CDR3 nucleotides read TGTGCCAGCAGCTTGGCTGGGGCCTTCTACAATGAGCAGTTCTTC. Protein sequence: CASSLAGAFYNEQFF. The rearrangement uses TRBV5-8 and TRBJ2-1, with a tentative D call TRBD1 (5 bases). V was shortened by 0 bases and J by 3 bases, with 10 bases between the two germline ends. CDR1 is SGHTS and CDR2 is YDEGEE in the germline V gene. CDR3 length: 15 residues.

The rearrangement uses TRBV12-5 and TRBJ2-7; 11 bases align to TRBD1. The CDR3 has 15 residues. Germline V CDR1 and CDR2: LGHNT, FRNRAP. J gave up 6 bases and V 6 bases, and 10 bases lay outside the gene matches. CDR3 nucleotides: TGTGCTAGTGGCCTGCCAGGACAGGGGGCGACCGAGCAGTACTTC. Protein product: CASGLPGQGATEQYF.

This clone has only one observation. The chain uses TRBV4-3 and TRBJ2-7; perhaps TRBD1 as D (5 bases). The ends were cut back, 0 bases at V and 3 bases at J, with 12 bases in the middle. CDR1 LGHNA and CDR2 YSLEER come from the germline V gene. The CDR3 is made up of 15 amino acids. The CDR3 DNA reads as TGCGCCAGCAGCCAAGATCTCGGAAGGGGCTACGAGCAGTACTTC. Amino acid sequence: CASSQDLGRGYEQYF.

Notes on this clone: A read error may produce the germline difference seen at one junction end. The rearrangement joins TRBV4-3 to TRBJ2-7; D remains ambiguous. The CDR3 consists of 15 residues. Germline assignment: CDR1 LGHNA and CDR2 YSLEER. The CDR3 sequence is CASSQVYPSSSEQYF. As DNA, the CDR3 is TGCGCCAGCAGCCAAGTATACCCAAGTTCCTCCGAGCAGTACTTC.

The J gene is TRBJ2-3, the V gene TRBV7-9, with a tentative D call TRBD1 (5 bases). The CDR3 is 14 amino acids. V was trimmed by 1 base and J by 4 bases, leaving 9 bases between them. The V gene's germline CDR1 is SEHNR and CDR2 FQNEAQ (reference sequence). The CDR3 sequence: CASSLGSGSDTQYF. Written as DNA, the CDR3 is TGTGCCAGCAGCTTAGGGTCAGGGTCAGATACGCAGTATTTT.

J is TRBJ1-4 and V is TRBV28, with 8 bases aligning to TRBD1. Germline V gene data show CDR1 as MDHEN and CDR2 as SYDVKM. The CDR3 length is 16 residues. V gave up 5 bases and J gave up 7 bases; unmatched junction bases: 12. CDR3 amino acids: CASSLPLQGAGEKLFF. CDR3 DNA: TGTGCCAGCAGTCTGCCCCTCCAGGGGGCTGGTGAAAAACTGTTTTTT.

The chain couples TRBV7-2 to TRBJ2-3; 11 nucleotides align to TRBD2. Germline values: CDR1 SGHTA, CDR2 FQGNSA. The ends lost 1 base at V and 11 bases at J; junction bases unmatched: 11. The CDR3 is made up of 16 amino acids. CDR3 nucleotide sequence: TGTGCCAGCAGCTTAGTGTTAGCGGGAGGGCCTATCGGGCAGTATTTT. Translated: CASSLVLAGGPIGQYF. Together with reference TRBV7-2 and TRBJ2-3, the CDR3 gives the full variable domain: GAGVSQSPSNKVTEKGKDVELRCDPISGHTALYWYRQSLGQGLEFLIYFQGNSAPDKSGLPSDRFSAERTGGSVSTLTIQRTQQEDSAVYLCASSLVLAGGPIGQYFGPGTRLTVL.

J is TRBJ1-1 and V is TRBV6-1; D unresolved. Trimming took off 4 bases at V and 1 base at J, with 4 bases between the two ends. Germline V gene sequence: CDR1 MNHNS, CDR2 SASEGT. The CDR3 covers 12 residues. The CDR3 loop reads CASSGWNTEAFF. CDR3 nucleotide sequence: TGTGCCAGCAGTGGGTGGAACACTGAAGCTTTCTTT.

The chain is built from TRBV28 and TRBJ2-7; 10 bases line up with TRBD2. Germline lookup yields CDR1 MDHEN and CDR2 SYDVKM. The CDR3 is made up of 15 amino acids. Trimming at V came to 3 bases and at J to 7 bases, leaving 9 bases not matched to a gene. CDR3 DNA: TGTGCCAGCAGTTTGGACGGGACTAGCGATGAAGAGCAGTACTTC. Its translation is CASSLDGTSDEEQYF.

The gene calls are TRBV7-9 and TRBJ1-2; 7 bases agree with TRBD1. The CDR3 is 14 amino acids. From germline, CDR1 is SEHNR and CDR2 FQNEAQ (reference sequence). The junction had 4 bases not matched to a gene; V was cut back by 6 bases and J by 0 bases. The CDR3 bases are TGTGCCAGCAGGGGCGGGACAGCTAACTATGGCTACACCTTC. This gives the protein CASRGGTANYGYTF.

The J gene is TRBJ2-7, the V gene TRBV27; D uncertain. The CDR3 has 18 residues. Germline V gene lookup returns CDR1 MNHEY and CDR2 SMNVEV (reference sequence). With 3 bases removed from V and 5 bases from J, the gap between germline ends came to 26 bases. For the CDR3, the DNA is TGTGCCAGCAGTTTTTGGAGCCCGCCCCGAAGCTCTGGGAACGAGCAGTACTTC. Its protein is CASSFWSPPRSSGNEQYF.

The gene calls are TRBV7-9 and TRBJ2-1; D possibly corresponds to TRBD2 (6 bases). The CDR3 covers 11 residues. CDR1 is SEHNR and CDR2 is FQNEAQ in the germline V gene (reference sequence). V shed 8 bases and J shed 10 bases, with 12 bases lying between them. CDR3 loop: CASGGFAEQFF. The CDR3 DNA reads TGTGCCAGCGGGGGGTTTGCGGAGCAGTTCTTC.

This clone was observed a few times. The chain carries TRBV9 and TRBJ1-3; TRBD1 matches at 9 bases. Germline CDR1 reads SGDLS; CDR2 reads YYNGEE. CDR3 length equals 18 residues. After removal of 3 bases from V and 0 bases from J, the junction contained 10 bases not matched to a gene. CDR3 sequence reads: CASSATGGSSNSGNTIYF. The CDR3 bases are TGTGCCAGCAGCGCGACAGGGGGAAGCAGTAACTCTGGAAACACCATATATTTT.

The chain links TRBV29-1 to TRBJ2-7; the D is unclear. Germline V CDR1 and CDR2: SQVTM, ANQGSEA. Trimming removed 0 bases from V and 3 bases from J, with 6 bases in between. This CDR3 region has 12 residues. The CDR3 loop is CSVEEGSYEQYF. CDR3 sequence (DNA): TGCAGCGTTGAAGAGGGAAGCTACGAGCAGTACTTC.

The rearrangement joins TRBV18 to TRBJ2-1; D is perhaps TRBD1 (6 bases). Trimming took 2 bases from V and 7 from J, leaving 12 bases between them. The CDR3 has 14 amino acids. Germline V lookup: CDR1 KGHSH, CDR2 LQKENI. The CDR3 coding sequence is TGTGCCAGCTCACCATTGGCAGGGGTGAATGAGCAGTTCTTC. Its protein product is CASSPLAGVNEQFF.

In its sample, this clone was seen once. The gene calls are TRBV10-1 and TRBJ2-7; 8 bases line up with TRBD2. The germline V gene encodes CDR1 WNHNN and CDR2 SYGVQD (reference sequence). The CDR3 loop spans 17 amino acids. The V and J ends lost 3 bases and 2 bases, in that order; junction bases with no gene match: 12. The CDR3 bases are TGCGCCAGCAGTGACTTATACCCGACTAGCGCACCCTACGAGCAGTACTTC. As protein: CASSDLYPTSAPYEQYF.

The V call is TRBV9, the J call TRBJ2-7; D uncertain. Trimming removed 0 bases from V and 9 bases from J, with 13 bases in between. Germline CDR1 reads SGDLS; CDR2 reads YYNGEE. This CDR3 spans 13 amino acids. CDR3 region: CASSVADLDRQYF. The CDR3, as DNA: TGTGCCAGCAGCGTAGCTGACTTAGATCGGCAGTACTTC. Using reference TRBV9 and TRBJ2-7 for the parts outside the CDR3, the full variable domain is DSGVTQTPKHLITATGQRVTLRCSPRSGDLSVYWYQQSLDQGLQFLIQYYNGEERAKGNILERFSAQQFPDLHSELNLSSLELGDSALYFCASSVADLDRQYFGPGTRLTVT.

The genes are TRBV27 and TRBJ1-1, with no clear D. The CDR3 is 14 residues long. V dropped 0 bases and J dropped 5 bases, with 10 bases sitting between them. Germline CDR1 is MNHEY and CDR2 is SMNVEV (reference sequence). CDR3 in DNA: TGTGCCAGCAGTTTATCTTGGGGTCGTACTGAAGCTTTCTTT. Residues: CASSLSWGRTEAFF.

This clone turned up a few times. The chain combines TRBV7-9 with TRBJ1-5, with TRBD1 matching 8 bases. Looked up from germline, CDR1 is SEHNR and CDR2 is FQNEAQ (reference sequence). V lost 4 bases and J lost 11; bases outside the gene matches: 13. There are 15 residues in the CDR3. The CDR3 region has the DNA TGTGCCAGCAGCTCGGACAGGGCCTCTTTTGAGTCCCAGCATTTT. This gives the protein CASSSDRASFESQHF.

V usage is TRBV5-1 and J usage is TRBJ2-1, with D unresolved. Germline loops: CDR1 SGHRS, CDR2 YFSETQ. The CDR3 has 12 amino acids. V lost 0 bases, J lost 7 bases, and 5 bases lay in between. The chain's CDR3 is CASSLALNEQFF. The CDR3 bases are TGCGCCAGCAGCTTGGCTCTAAATGAGCAGTTCTTC.

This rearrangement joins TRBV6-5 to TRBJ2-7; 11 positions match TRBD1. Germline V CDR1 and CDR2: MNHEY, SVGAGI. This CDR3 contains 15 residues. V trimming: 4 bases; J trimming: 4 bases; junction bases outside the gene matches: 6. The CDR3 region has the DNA TGTGCCAGCAGTTGGACAGGGGGCCGGAGGTACGAGCAGTACTTC. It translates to CASSWTGGRRYEQYF.

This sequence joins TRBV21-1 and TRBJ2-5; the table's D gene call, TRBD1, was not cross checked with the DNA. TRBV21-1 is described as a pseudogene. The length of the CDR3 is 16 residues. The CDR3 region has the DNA TGTGCCAGCAGCAAAGCGGGGGACAGGGAGTGGGAGACCCAGTACTTC. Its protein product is CASSKAGDREWETQYF.